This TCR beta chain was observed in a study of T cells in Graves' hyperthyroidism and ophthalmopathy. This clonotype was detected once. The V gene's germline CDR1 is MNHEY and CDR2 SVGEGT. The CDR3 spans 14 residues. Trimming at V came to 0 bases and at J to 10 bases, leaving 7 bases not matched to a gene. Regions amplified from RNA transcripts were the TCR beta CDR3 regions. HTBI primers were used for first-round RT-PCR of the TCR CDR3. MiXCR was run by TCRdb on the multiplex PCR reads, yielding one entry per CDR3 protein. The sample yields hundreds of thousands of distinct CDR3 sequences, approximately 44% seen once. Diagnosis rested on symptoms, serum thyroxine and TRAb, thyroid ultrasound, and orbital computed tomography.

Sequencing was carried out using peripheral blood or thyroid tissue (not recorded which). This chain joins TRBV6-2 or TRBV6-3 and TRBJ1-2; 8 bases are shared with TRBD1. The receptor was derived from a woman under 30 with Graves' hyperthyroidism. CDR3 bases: TGTGCCAGCAGTTACTCGATGTCAGGGGGCGCCTACACCTTC. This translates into CASSYSMSGGAYTF.